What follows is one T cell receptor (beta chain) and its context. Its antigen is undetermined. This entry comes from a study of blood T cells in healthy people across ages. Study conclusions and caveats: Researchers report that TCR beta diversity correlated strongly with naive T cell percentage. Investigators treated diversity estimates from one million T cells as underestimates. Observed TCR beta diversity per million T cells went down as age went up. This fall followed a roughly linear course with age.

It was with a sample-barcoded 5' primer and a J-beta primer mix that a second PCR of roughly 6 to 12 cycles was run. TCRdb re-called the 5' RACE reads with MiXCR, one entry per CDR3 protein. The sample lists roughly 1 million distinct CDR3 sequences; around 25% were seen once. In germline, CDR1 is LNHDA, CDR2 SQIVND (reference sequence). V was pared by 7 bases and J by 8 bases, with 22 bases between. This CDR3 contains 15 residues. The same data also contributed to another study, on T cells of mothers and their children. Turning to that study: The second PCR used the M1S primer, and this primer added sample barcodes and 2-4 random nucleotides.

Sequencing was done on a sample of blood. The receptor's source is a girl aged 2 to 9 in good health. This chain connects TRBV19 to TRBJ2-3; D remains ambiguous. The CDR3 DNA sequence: TGTGCCAGTACTCACACGTACGGGTACGACGGTACGCAGTATTTT. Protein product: CASTHTYGYDGTQYF.